This is a list of T cell receptor beta chains from one sample in a study of blood T cell repertoires in COVID-19. Libraries were prepared by immunoSEQ multiplex PCR; TCRdb keeps only in-frame clonotypes and omits some of them. The data show a few hundred thousand clones, 88% seen once. The material sequenced was PBMCs or T cells enriched from blood (not recorded which). These receptors were collected from a woman between 50 and 59 years old who had recovered from COVID-19. Each CDR3 is given with its conserved first and last residue. The order of the fields is V gene, J gene, clone size, D gene, CDR3 DNA, CDR3 protein. The D gene is left open where the match is weak. A row's size may be missing; if present it is once, few, many or a size class.

TRBV10-2	TRBJ2-1	.	.	TGCGCCAGCAGTGTACTAGGGAATGAGCAGTTCTTC	CASSVLGNEQFF
TRBV4-1	TRBJ2-6	few	.	TGCGCCAGCAGCCAAGTTGGAAAAGAGCGCTCTGGGGCCAACGTCCTGACTTTC	CASSQVGKERSGANVLTF
TRBV29-1	TRBJ1-5	.	.	TGCAGCGTTGAATCCGAGAATCAGCCCCAGCATTTT	CSVESENQPQHF
TRBV15	TRBJ2-1	.	TRBD2	TGTGCCACCAGCAGGGATAGCGGGAGTGGGAATGAGCAGTTCTTC	CATSRDSGSGNEQFF
TRBV7-3	TRBJ1-1	.	.	TGTGCCAGCAGCTTATTCGCGGAAAACACTGAAGCTTTCTTT	CASSLFAENTEAFF
TRBV18	TRBJ1-2	.	.	TGTGCCAGCTCACCGGGCACAGCTTATGGCTACACCTTC	CASSPGTAYGYTF
TRBV7-9	TRBJ2-1	.	.	TGTGCCAGCAGCTTAAGAGGAGTTCTCGGGAATGAGCAGTTCTTC	CASSLRGVLGNEQFF
TRBV7-2	TRBJ2-1	.	TRBD2	TGTGCCAGCAGCTCTACCGCGACTAGCGGGAAAAGCTCCTACAATGAGCAGTTCTTC	CASSSTATSGKSSYNEQFF
TRBV12-2	TRBJ2-7	many	.	TGTGCAAGTCGCTTAGCTCATCCGGGACAGGCGTCCTACGAGCAGTACTTC	CASRLAHPGQASYEQYF
TRBV11-3	TRBJ2-3	.	TRBD1	TGTGCCAGCAGCTCCGGGACAGGGGACGATACGCAGTATTTT	CASSSGTGDDTQYF
TRBV28	TRBJ1-1	.	.	TGTGCCAGCAGTTTAATTGAGGGCACTGAAGCTTTCTTT	CASSLIEGTEAFF
TRBV20-1	TRBJ1-2	.	.	TGCAGTGCTAGTTGGGGGCCCTATGGCTACACCTTC	CSASWGPYGYTF
TRBV15	TRBJ2-3	once	TRBD2	TGTGCCACCAGCAGTAGGACTAGCGGGAGCACAGATACGCAGTATTTT	CATSSRTSGSTDTQYF
TRBV21-1	TRBJ1-2	.	.	TGTGCCAGCAGCCATCCGAGGGGGCTGGCAACGAACTATGGCTACACCTTC	CASSHPRGLATNYGYTF
TRBV5-4	TRBJ1-1	.	TRBD1	TGTGCCAGCAGCTCCCTGACAGGGTTGAACACTGAAGCTTTCTTT	CASSSLTGLNTEAFF
TRBV5-1	TRBJ2-3	.	.	TGCGCCAGCAGCTTGCGGTACCTAGAACCGACTAGCACAGATACGCAGTATTTT	CASSLRYLEPTSTDTQYF
TRBV5-4	TRBJ2-3	.	.	TGTGCCAGCAGGCGACAGGGAGGATGGGGGGATCAAGGCACAGATACGCAGTATTTT	CASRRQGGWGDQGTDTQYF
TRBV7-3	TRBJ1-5	.	TRBD1	TGTGCCAGCAGCGAAAAGGGGGCCGCGAATAGCAATCAGCCCCAGCATTTT	CASSEKGAANSNQPQHF
TRBV2	TRBJ1-1	.	TRBD1	TGTGCCAGCAAGGGACAGGGTGGTCGAACTGAAGCTTTCTTT	CASKGQGGRTEAFF
TRBV6-2/TRBV6-3	TRBJ2-1	few	TRBD2	TGTGCCAGCAGTTACTTGGGACTAGCGGGACAGAATGAGCAGTTCTTC	CASSYLGLAGQNEQFF
TRBV29-1	TRBJ2-1	once	TRBD2	TGCAGCGTTAAGGCTAGCGGGGTGTACAATGAGCAGTTCTTC	CSVKASGVYNEQFF
TRBV19	TRBJ2-2	.	TRBD2	TGTGCCAGTAGGACCGGGACTAGTATAACCGGGGAGCTGTTTTTT	CASRTGTSITGELFF
TRBV30	TRBJ2-7	once	TRBD1	TGTGCCTGGAGGGGGGCAGAGACAGGGAACTCCTACGAGCAGTACTTC	CAWRGAETGNSYEQYF
TRBV4-2	TRBJ2-7	.	.	TGTGCCAGCAGCCAAGAAGGCAGGGGATACGAGCAGTACTTC	CASSQEGRGYEQYF
TRBV28	TRBJ1-1	.	.	TGTGTCGGTCGGGGTCTGCGCACTGAAGCTTTCTTT	CVGRGLRTEAFF
TRBV29-1	TRBJ1-1	.	.	TGCAGCGGGTACGACAGTGGAGCAGAACTCCCTGAAGCTTTCTTT	CSGYDSGAELPEAFF
TRBV28	TRBJ2-5	.	TRBD1	TGTGCCAGCAGTCCGCCGGGACAGGGCCTAGGAGTTAGGGAGACCCAGTACTTC	CASSPPGQGLGVRETQYF
TRBV28	TRBJ1-1	few	.	TGTGCCAGCACCAGGGTGACACCTCGGAACACTGAAGCTTTCTTT	CASTRVTPRNTEAFF
TRBV10-3	TRBJ2-1	.	TRBD2	TGTGCCATCAGTGATCTAGCGGGAGGGCCCAATGAGCAGTTCTTC	CAISDLAGGPNEQFF
TRBV6-5	TRBJ1-2	.	TRBD1	TGTGCCAGCAGTTACTCCACGACAGGGGGCGGCTACACCTTC	CASSYSTTGGGYTF
TRBV7-3	TRBJ1-1	.	.	TGTGCCAGCAGCCCCACCGTACAAGGGGGCACTGAAGCTTTCTTT	CASSPTVQGGTEAFF
TRBV19	TRBJ1-3	few	.	TGTGCCAGTAAGCCCGCGGGGGAAAACACCATATATTTT	CASKPAGENTIYF
TRBV28	TRBJ1-4	.	.	TGTGCCAGCACCACCGGATCCGGTCCTGTGCGGAAACTGTTTTTT	CASTTGSGPVRKLFF
TRBV4-3	TRBJ2-4	once	TRBD1	TGCGCCAGCAGCCAAGATTACCCAGGGGGCCCCAAAAACATTCAGTACTTC	CASSQDYPGGPKNIQYF
TRBV7-9	TRBJ2-7	.	TRBD2	TGTGCCAGCAGCTTTAGCGGGAGGCTGGCTTACGAGCAGTACTTC	CASSFSGRLAYEQYF
TRBV9	TRBJ1-5	.	.	TGTGCCAGCAGACCCCGTGGAGGGAACAATCAGCCCCAGCATTTT	CASRPRGGNNQPQHF
TRBV4-3	TRBJ2-7	.	.	TGCGCCAGCAGCCGGAGCGTTGCGGCTGACGAGCAGTACTTC	CASSRSVAADEQYF
TRBV28	TRBJ1-3	.	TRBD1	TGTGCCAGCAGTTTATGGACAGGGAGCTCTGGAAACACCATATATTTT	CASSLWTGSSGNTIYF
TRBV6-2/TRBV6-3	TRBJ1-6	.	.	TGTGCCAGCAGTTACGGTCTTGTCGAGGGCCGTTCACCCCTCCACTTT	CASSYGLVEGRSPLHF
TRBV18	TRBJ2-1	.	.	TGTGCCAGCTCACTATTATACAATGAGCAGTTCTTC	CASSLLYNEQFF